The next 21 T cell receptor beta chains were all read from a single sample in a study of breast tumors, draining lymph nodes, adjacent tissues (dated by TCRdb to 2016 to 2018). Lymph node samples were obtained from the axillary draining lymph nodes of breast cancer patients. Library creation used multiplex PCR. The instrument was an Illumina HiSeq 2000. Clones were called with MiXCR by TCRdb after fastp trimmed the public reads at Q25, and only in-frame beta chains were retained. A single entry per CDR3 protein holds the most common genes and DNA from its merged rows. In this sample the table shows some 150,000 distinct CDR3 sequences, around 35% of which occur a single time. The ten largest account for more than 3.5% of the sample. The sample taken for sequencing was axillary lymph node tissue. The source of these receptors is a female donor with breast cancer. Some clones in this sample may be carry-over from other donors' samples.

This clonotype was counted many times. The rearrangement links TRBV19 to TRBJ1-2, with a possible D match to TRBD1 (6 bases). Germline CDR1 reads LNHDA; CDR2 reads SQIVND (reference sequence). CDR3 length equals 13 residues. With 4 bases removed from V and 8 bases from J, the gap between germline ends came to 14 bases. The CDR3 coding sequence is TGTGCCAGTAGTAGCCCCGAGAGGGGGGGCTACACCTTC. It translates to CASSSPERGGYTF. The full variable domain, with the rest looked up from reference TRBV19 and TRBJ1-2, is DGGITQSPKYLFRKEGQNVTLSCEQNLNHDAMYWYRQDPGQGLRLIYYSQIVNDFQKGDIAEGYSVSREKKESFPLTVTSAQKNPTAFYLCASSSPERGGYTFGSGTRLTVV.

This clonotype was recorded many times. Here the CDR3 reads CASRVVGLAGALYYEQYF. The CDR3 DNA is TGTGCCAGCCGAGTCGTGGGACTAGCGGGCGCCCTATACTACGAGCAGTACTTC. This chain uses TRBV2 with TRBJ2-7; TRBD2 matches at 12 bases. From germline, CDR1 is SNHLY and CDR2 FYNNEI. This CDR3 spans 18 amino acids. With 8 bases clipped from V and 3 bases from J, the junction kept 17 bases outside the gene matches.

Turning to this clonotype: This may be a read error: a much more frequent sequence differs by one nucleotide. This sequence joins TRBV19 and TRBJ2-1, with 9 nucleotides matching TRBD1. Germline loops: CDR1 LNHDA, CDR2 SQIVND (reference sequence). The CDR3 is made up of 15 amino acids. Trimming at V came to 6 bases and at J to 9 bases, leaving 12 bases not matched to a gene. The CDR3 loop is CASRVPQGAFIEQFF. DNA for the CDR3: TGTGCCAGTAGGGTCCCACAGGGGGCATTCATTGAGCAGTTCTTC. The full variable domain, with the rest looked up from reference TRBV19 and TRBJ2-1, is DGGITQSPKYLFRKEGQNVTLSCEQNLNHDAMYWYRQDPGQGLRLIYYSQIVNDFQKGDIAEGYSVSREKKESFPLTVTSAQKNPTAFYLCASRVPQGAFIEQFFGPGTRLTVL.

This sequence joins TRBV6-5 and TRBJ1-4; perhaps TRBD1 as D (5 bases). Germline loops: CDR1 MNHEY, CDR2 SVGAGI. V lost 7 bases and J 8 bases, leaving 23 bases between the germline ends. The CDR3 has 16 residues. The CDR3 reads CASTSGTRLDWEKLFF. The CDR3 nucleotides are TGTGCCAGCACCTCGGGGACCCGGTTGGATTGGGAAAAACTGTTTTTT.

A remark on this clonotype: The CDR3 ends on some other residue instead of the conserved phenylalanine or tryptophan, so this is likely a read error. The V call is TRBV7-2, the J call TRBJ2-2; 10 bases map to TRBD2. This CDR3 comprises 17 residues. Germline V gene lookup returns CDR1 SGHTA and CDR2 FQGNSA. The CDR3 loop reads CASNQDNGSGRTGELFS. The CDR3 DNA follows: TGCGCCAGCAACCAAGATAACGGTAGCGGGAGGACCGGGGAGCTGTTTTCT.

A note on this clonotype: One base away lies a much larger clone, so this may be a sequencing read error. The chain joins TRBV30 to TRBJ2-7, with D tentatively TRBD2 (5 bases). CDR1 is GTSNPN and CDR2 is SVGIG in the germline V gene (reference sequence). This CDR3 comprises 12 residues. This chain's CDR3 is CAFTSFSYEQCF. The CDR3 nucleotides are TGTGCCTTCACTAGTTTTTCCTACGAGCAGTGCTTC.

The CDR3 nucleotides are TGCAGTGCTGGCGGTAGCGGGGGCGCCTACAATGAGCAGTTCTTC. It encodes CSAGGSGGAYNEQFF. V usage is TRBV20-1 and J usage is TRBJ2-1, with 9 bases aligning to TRBD2. V lost 5 bases and J lost 2; bases outside the gene matches: 7. Looked up from germline, CDR1 is DFQATT and CDR2 is SNEGSKA (reference sequence). This CDR3 is built from 15 residues.

The chain links TRBV20-1 to TRBJ2-5; 7 bases match TRBD1. This CDR3 comprises 13 residues. The V and J ends lost 3 bases and 6 bases, in that order; junction bases with no gene match: 7. Germline V gives CDR1 DFQATT, CDR2 SNEGSKA (reference sequence). CDR3 in DNA: TGCAGTGCTAGGGAAGGGGGCGGGCAGACCCAGTACTTC. As protein: CSAREGGGQTQYF.

This clonotype was counted many times. The gene calls are TRBV7-2 and TRBJ1-2, with D perhaps matching TRBD1 (5 bases). This CDR3 contains 13 residues. Trimming cost V 5 bases and J 2 bases, with 9 bases left between them. CDR1 is SGHTA, CDR2 FQGNSA, per germline. CDR3 nucleotide sequence: TGTGCCAGCAGCGGGACGTTCAACTATGGCTACACCTTC. It is translated as CASSGTFNYGYTF.

The table lists this clonotype with many counts. The chain is built from TRBV27 and TRBJ2-1, with D possibly being TRBD2 (6 bases). Trimming removed 6 bases from V and 0 bases from J, with 15 bases in between. This CDR3 is 16 amino acids long. Per the germline V gene, CDR1 is MNHEY and CDR2 is SMNVEV (reference sequence). CDR3 nucleotide sequence: TGTGCCAGCAGCCCTATAGCGGAAAGCTCCTACAATGAGCAGTTCTTC. Encoded protein: CASSPIAESSYNEQFF.

This clonotype showed up just a few times. The CDR3 does not end in the conserved phenylalanine or tryptophan, so this is likely a read error. The chain recombines TRBV5-1 with TRBJ2-7; 7 nucleotides match TRBD1. This CDR3 has 13 residues. Germline CDR1 and CDR2: SGHRS and YFSETQ. DNA for the CDR3: TGCGCCAGCAGTCCTGGGACAGCCTACGACCAGTACCTC. Amino acid sequence: CASSPGTAYDQYL.

About this clonotype: A single base separates this from a much larger clone, so it may be a read error. This chain uses TRBV11-2 with TRBJ2-5, with D possibly TRBD1 on 5 matching bases. This CDR3 spans 14 amino acids. CDR1 and CDR2 from the germline V gene are SGHAT and FQNNGV. V was pared by 1 base and J by 6 bases, with 12 bases between. CDR3 bases: TGTGCCAGCAGCTTAGGGGGCCAGGCTAAGACCCAGTACTTC. Protein product: CASSLGGQAKTQYF.

This clonotype has a single count. A much larger clone lies one base from this, so it may be a read error. The genes are TRBV3-1 and TRBJ2-7; D may be TRBD2 (6 bases). The CDR3 totals 14 residues. CDR1 and CDR2 (germline): LGHDT, YNNKEL (reference sequence). The CDR3 loop is CVSSQDTGRNEQYF. CDR3 nucleotides: TGTGTCAGCAGCCAAGACACTGGGAGGAACGAGCAGTACTTC.

This clonotype came up many times. A much larger clone differs by one base, so this may be a read error. The chain combines TRBV5-7 with TRBJ1-6, with D hard to call. TRBV5-7 is an ORF; its function is uncertain. The CDR3 contains 16 residues. V was trimmed by 1 base and J by 6 bases, leaving 14 bases between them. The CDR3 DNA reads as TGTGCCAGCAGCTTGCGAAGGGCGTATTGTAATTCACCCCTCCACTTT. Residues: CASSLRRAYCNSPLHF.

This clonotype was recorded many times. A junction boundary mismatches the germline segment, possibly from a read error. V usage is TRBV2 and J usage is TRBJ2-5; 8 positions agree with TRBD1. The CDR3 is 16 residues long. Germline CDR1 reads SNHLY; CDR2 reads FYNNEI. CDR3 amino acids: CASSELRDRPQGTQYF. The CDR3 coding sequence is TGTGCCAGCAGTGAACTTAGGGACAGGCCACAAGGGACCCAGTACTTC.

The CDR3 nucleotides are TGTGCCAGCAGTTGGGGGACAGGGGGAGAGACCATATATTTT. It specifies CASSWGTGGETIYF. The chain couples TRBV12-3 or TRBV12-4 to TRBJ1-3; the match to TRBD1 covers 11 bases. This CDR3 contains 14 residues. The ends lost 4 bases at V and 10 bases at J; junction bases unmatched: 6.

This clonotype has a count of ten or more. The chain couples TRBV19 to TRBJ2-3; D might be TRBD1 or TRBD2, each matching 5 bases. The CDR3 covers 16 residues. Germline CDR1 and CDR2: LNHDA and SQIVND (reference sequence). Deletions cut 6 bases from V and 0 bases from J, with 16 bases between. This CDR3 is CASRDHGTISTDTQYF. CDR3 DNA: TGTGCCAGTAGAGACCACGGGACCATTAGCACAGATACGCAGTATTTT.

The count of this clonotype is one. V is TRBV27 and J is TRBJ2-1; D may match TRBD1 or TRBD2 (5 bases each). This CDR3 spans 14 amino acids. V lost 2 bases to trimming and J lost 8 bases, with 13 bases between them. CDR1 is MNHEY and CDR2 is SMNVEV in the germline V gene (reference sequence). CDR3 sequence (DNA): TGTGCCAGCAGTTTACGGGGCGACCTCTATGAGCAGTTCTTC. This gives the protein CASSLRGDLYEQFF.

This clonotype was seen just once. The chain employs TRBV4-3 and TRBJ1-4; perhaps TRBD1 as D (5 bases). V was clipped by 0 bases and J by 7 bases, with 12 bases between them. The CDR3 has 15 residues. CDR1 is LGHNA and CDR2 is YSLEER in the germline V gene. CDR3 in amino acids: CASSQDGAGGEKLFF. The CDR3 DNA follows: TGCGCCAGCAGCCAAGATGGGGCCGGGGGTGAAAAACTGTTTTTT.

A remark on this clonotype: No conserved phenylalanine or tryptophan ends this CDR3, so it is likely a read error. J is TRBJ1-2 and V is TRBV27; the D gene is possibly TRBD1 (6 bases). Germline-derived CDR1 and CDR2 are MNHEY and SMNVEV (reference sequence). CDR3 length: 15 residues. Trimming removed 4 bases at V and 8 bases at J, with 20 bases between. The CDR3 region is CASSSRDKGFWGYTS. The CDR3 DNA reads as TGTGCCAGCAGTTCTCGGGACAAGGGATTTTGGGGCTACACCTCC.

J is TRBJ2-5 and V is TRBV4-2; D possibly corresponds to TRBD2 (5 bases). CDR3 length: 17 amino acids. Per germline, CDR1 LGHNA and CDR2 YNFKEQ. The V end lost 4 bases, the J end lost 4 bases, and 22 bases lay between the germline ends. The CDR3 here is CASSRLRAEVGGETQYF. The DNA for the CDR3 is TGTGCCAGCAGCCGCCTGCGGGCTGAGGTGGGCGGAGAGACCCAGTACTTC.